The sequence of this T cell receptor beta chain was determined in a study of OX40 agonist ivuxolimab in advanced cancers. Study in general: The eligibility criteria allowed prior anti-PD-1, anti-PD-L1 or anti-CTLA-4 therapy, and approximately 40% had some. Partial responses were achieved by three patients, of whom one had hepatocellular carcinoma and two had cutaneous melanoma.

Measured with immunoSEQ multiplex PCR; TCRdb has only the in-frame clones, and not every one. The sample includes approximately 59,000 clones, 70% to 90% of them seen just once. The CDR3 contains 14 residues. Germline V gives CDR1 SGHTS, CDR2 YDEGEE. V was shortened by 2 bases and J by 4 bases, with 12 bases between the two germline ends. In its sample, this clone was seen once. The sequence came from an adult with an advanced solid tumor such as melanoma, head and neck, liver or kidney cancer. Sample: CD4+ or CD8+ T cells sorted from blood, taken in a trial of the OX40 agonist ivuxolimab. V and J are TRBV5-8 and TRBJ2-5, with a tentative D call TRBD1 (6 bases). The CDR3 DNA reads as TGTGCCAGCAGCTTTAACAGGGCCGTAGAGACCCAGTACTTC. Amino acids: CASSFNRAVETQYF. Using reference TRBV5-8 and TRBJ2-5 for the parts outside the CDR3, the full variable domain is EAGVTQSPTHLIKTRGQQATLRCSPISGHTSVYWYQQALGLGLQFLLWYDEGEERNRGNFPPRFSGRQFPNYSSELNVNALELEDSALYLCASSFNRAVETQYFGPGTRLLVL.